This entry describes one T cell receptor beta chain. Vbeta (60) and Jbeta (13) primers were used in the PCR. Sequenced by immunoSEQ multiplex PCR; TCRdb stores in-frame clones only, minus some. The data show roughly 130,000 clones, less than 80% seen once. The sample originates from a study of cytomegalovirus exposure and HLA in healthy donors. Germline-derived CDR1 and CDR2 are LNHDA and SQIVND (reference sequence). CDR3 length: 16 amino acids. Trimming removed 7 bases from V and 4 bases from J; junction bases left unmatched: 6. The rearrangement links TRBV19 to TRBJ2-2, with 13 bases identical to TRBD2. The sequencing input was PBMCs. The TCR sequence derives from a man aged 35 to 55 in good health and CMV-seropositive. CDR3 coding DNA: TGTGCCAGTACCTTGGGGACTAGCGGGGTCACCGGGGAGCTGTTTTTT. It yields the protein CASTLGTSGVTGELFF.